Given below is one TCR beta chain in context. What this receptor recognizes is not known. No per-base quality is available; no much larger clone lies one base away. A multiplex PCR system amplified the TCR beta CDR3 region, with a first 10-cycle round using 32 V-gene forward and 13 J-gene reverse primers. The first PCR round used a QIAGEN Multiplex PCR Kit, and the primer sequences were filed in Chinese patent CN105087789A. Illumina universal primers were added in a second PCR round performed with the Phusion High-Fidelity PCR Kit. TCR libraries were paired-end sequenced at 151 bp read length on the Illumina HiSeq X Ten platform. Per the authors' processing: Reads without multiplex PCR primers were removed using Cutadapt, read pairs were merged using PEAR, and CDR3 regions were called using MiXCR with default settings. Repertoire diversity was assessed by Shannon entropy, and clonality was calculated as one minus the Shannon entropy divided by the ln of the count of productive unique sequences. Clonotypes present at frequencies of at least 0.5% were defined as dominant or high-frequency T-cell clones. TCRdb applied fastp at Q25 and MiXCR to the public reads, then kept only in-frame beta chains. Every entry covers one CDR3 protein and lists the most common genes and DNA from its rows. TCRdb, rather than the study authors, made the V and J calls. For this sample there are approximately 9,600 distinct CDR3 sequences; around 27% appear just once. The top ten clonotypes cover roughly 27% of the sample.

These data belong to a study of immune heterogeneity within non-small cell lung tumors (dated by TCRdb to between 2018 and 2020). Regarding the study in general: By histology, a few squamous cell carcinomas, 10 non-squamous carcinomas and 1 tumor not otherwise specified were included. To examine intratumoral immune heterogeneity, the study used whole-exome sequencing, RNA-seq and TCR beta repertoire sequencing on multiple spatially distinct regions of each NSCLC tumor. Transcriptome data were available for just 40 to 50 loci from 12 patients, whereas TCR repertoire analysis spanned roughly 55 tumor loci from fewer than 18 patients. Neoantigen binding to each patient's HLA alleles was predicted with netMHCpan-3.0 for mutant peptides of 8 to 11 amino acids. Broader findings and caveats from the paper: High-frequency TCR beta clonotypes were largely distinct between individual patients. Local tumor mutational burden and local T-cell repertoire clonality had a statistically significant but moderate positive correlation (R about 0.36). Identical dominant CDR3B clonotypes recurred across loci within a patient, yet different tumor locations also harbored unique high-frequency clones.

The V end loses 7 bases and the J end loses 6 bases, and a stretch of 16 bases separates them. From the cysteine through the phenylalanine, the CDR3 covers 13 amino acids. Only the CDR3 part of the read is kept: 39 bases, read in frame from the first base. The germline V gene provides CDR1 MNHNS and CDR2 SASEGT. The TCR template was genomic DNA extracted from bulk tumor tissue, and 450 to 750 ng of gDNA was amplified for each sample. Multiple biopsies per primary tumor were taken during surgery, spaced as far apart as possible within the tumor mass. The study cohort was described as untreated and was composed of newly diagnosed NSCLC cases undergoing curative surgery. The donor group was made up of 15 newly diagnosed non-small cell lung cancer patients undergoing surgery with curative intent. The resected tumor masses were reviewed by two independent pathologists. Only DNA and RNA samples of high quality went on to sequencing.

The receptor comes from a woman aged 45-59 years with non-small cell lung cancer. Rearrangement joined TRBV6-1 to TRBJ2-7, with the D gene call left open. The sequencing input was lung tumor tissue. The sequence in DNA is TGTGCCAGCATCATGGGTCGGAGTACCGAGCAGTACTTC. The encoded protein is CASIMGRSTEQYF.